The rows below give T cell receptor beta chains drawn from one sample of a study of CD8 T cell repertoires and HIV-1 epitope variants. Method: immunoSEQ multiplex PCR; TCRdb's copy keeps in-frame clones and lacks some. The repertoire has around 5,000 clones, less than 70% of them found once; the top ten carry around 42%. These receptors have no identified antigens. Sequencing used cultured CD8+ T cells derived from PBMCs. The receptors derive from a male donor with HIV. Each CDR3 is given with its conserved first and last residue. The D gene is left open where the match is weak. Size tells how often a clone was seen (once, few, many) or the class of an expanded clone, and some rows leave it out.

>TRBJ1-6|-|TRBD1|TRBV27
TGTGCCAGCAGTTTGAGACAGGGGCAAAACTATAATTCACCCCTCCACTTT
CASSLRQGQNYNSPLHF
>TRBJ2-5|-|-|TRBV30
TGTGCCTGGAGTGCCTCCGAAGAGACCCAGTACTTC
CAWSASEETQYF
>TRBJ1-2|few|-|TRBV18
TGTGCCAGCTCACCAAATTCAGGGGAGGGCTATGGCTACACCTTC
CASSPNSGEGYGYTF
>TRBJ1-5|-|TRBD1|TRBV18
TGTGCCAGCTCACTCATAGCGACAGGGGAGAGCAATCAGCCCCAGCATTTT
CASSLIATGESNQPQHF
>TRBJ2-1|-|-|TRBV28
TGTGCCAGCAGTAGATGGACAGCTTCCTACAATGAGCAGTTCTTC
CASSRWTASYNEQFF
>TRBJ1-1|-|-|TRBV7-3
TGTGCCAGCAGTCGTGGCCCATACACTGAAGCTTTCTTT
CASSRGPYTEAFF
>TRBJ1-5|few|TRBD1|TRBV5-1
TGCGCCAGCAGCTTTCTCGGGACAGACGATCAGCCCCAGCATTTT
CASSFLGTDDQPQHF
>TRBJ1-2|-|TRBD1|TRBV6-1
TGTGCCAGCAGGGGGACAGGGCCTAACTATGGCTACACCTTC
CASRGTGPNYGYTF
>TRBJ2-7|-|-|TRBV28
TGTGCCAGCAGTTTTTCCGGCAGGGGCCCTTACGACGAGCAGTACTTC
CASSFSGRGPYDEQYF
>TRBJ2-1|-|TRBD2|TRBV19
TGTGCCAGTAGGGTGAGGGAGGGAACTTACAATGAGCAGTTCTTC
CASRVREGTYNEQFF
>TRBJ2-4|-|TRBD1|TRBV5-1
TGCGCCAGCAGCCTGTTGGGACAGGGTAACATTCAGTACTTC
CASSLLGQGNIQYF
>TRBJ2-7|-|-|TRBV4-3
TGCGCCAGCAGCCAAGAGGCGGACACGCTAATTTACGAGCAGTACTTC
CASSQEADTLIYEQYF
>TRBJ2-7|once|-|TRBV28
TGTGCCAGCAGTTTTTCCGGCAGGGGCCCTTACGGCGAGCAGTACTTC
CASSFSGRGPYGEQYF
>TRBJ1-3|-|-|TRBV7-7
TGTGCTAGCAGCGAGGGGATTTCCTCTGGAAACACCATATATTTT
CASSEGISSGNTIYF
>TRBJ2-7|-|-|TRBV4-3
TGCGCCAGCAGCCACGCACAGGGAGGCCTTCACGAGCAGTACTTC
CASSHAQGGLHEQYF
>TRBJ2-2|-|TRBD1|TRBV19
TGTGCCAGTATTCAAACCGGGACAGGGTTCGTCGGGGAGCTGTTTTTT
CASIQTGTGFVGELFF
>TRBJ2-1|-|-|TRBV21-1
TGTGCCAGCAGCAAGGAGGGTCTCTCCTACAATGAGCAGTTCTTC
CASSKEGLSYNEQFF
>TRBJ2-3|once|-|TRBV7-9
TGTGCCAGCAGCTCCCTGCGGCCCACAGATACGCAGTATTTT
CASSSLRPTDTQYF
>TRBJ2-1|-|-|TRBV5-4
TGTGCCAGCAGCTCACCCTACAATGAGCAGTTCTTC
CASSSPYNEQFF
>TRBJ2-1|-|-|TRBV5-4
TGTGCCAGCAGCTCTGCCGAGGCCGGGGGACCCCACAATGAGCAGTTCTTC
CASSSAEAGGPHNEQFF
>TRBJ2-4|-|-|TRBV14
TGTGCCAGCAGCCCGGCCGTTGAACTAGCCAAAAACATTCAGTACTTC
CASSPAVELAKNIQYF
>TRBJ2-7|few|-|TRBV2
TGTGCCAGCAGTGGGAACGAGCAGTACTTC
CASSGNEQYF
>TRBJ2-1|-|TRBD1|TRBV29-1
TGCAGCTACGGACAGGGTGGGGAGAATGAGCAGTTCTTC
CSYGQGGENEQFF
>TRBJ2-3|-|-|TRBV28
TGTGCCAGCAGTTTAGGGGGTAGCGGTAATACGCAGTATTTT
CASSLGGSGNTQYF
>TRBJ2-3|-|-|TRBV5-1
TGCGCCAGCAGCTTGGAGAAAGAAGGGGATACGCAGTATTTT
CASSLEKEGDTQYF
>TRBJ2-2|few|-|TRBV10-1
TGCGCCAGCGGGGGGTACTCGAACACCGGGGAGCTGTTTTTT
CASGGYSNTGELFF
>TRBJ2-3|-|-|TRBV9
TGTGCCAGCAGCTCCGGGCAGACAGATACGCAGTATTTT
CASSSGQTDTQYF
>TRBJ2-3|-|-|TRBV28
TGTGCCAGCAGTTTATCGGATACGCAGTATTTT
CASSLSDTQYF
>TRBJ2-1|-|-|TRBV14
TGTGCCAGCAGCCAAGATGGACTAATATCCTACAATGAGCAGTTCTTC
CASSQDGLISYNEQFF
>TRBJ2-1|few|TRBD2|TRBV28
TGTGCCAGCAGTTTTAGGGTAGCGGGGAGTGAGCAGTTCTTC
CASSFRVAGSEQFF
>TRBJ1-5|once|TRBD1|TRBV19
TGTGCCAGTAGCTTCGCAGGGGGCCGTAGCAATCAGCCCCAGCATTTT
CASSFAGGRSNQPQHF
>TRBJ1-4|-|-|TRBV27
TGTGCCAGCAGTTTTGTCACTGGGGGAGTCGAAAAACTGTTTTTT
CASSFVTGGVEKLFF
>TRBJ2-7|-|TRBD1|TRBV7-9
TGTGCCAGCAGCTTAGTCCCGGACAGGGGCTACGAGCAGTACTTC
CASSLVPDRGYEQYF
>TRBJ2-1|-|-|TRBV6-1
TGTGCCAGCAGTGAAAGGGCGTACAATGAGCAGTTCTTC
CASSERAYNEQFF
>TRBJ2-1|once|TRBD1|TRBV7-9
TGTGCCAGCAGCTCAACGCGGACAGGGGATGAGCAGTTCTTC
CASSSTRTGDEQFF
>TRBJ2-1|medium-sized|TRBD2|TRBV6-5
TGTGCCAGCAGTTACTCGACGACTAGCGGGGGTAATGAGCAGTTCTTC
CASSYSTTSGGNEQFF
>TRBJ2-7|-|TRBD1|TRBV7-9
TGTGCCAGCAGCCCCATGCCTTTTACCGGGACAGCCTCCTCCTACGAGCAGTACTTC
CASSPMPFTGTASSYEQYF
>TRBJ1-1|-|TRBD1|TRBV28
TGTGCCAGCAGGTGGACAGGGCCCACTGAAGCTTTCTTT
CASRWTGPTEAFF
>TRBJ2-7|-|-|TRBV28
TGTGCCAGCAAAATCATCGAATCGGGCCACGAGCAGTACTTC
CASKIIESGHEQYF
>TRBJ2-7|-|-|TRBV7-7
TGTGCCAGCAGCCCGGACAGTTCCTACGAGCAGTACTTC
CASSPDSSYEQYF
>TRBJ1-2|-|-|TRBV7-2
TGTGCCAGCAGCTTAGTGGCGGGGTCAAATAATATAGGCTACACCTTC
CASSLVAGSNNIGYTF
>TRBJ1-1|-|TRBD1|TRBV7-3
TGTGCCAGCAGCTCCGAGGGGGCAGGGAGTCCTAACACTGAAGCTTTCTTT
CASSSEGAGSPNTEAFF
>TRBJ2-7|-|TRBD1|TRBV7-9
TGTGCCAGCAGCCAAACAGGGGTCAACGAGCAGTACTTC
CASSQTGVNEQYF
>TRBJ2-7|once|TRBD1|TRBV7-9
TGTGCCAGCAGCTCGGACAGGGGGAACTACGAGCAGTACTTC
CASSSDRGNYEQYF
>TRBJ1-6|-|-|TRBV5-1
TGCGCCAGCAGCTTGGGGGACTTGGGGAATTCACCCCTCCACTTT
CASSLGDLGNSPLHF
>TRBJ2-5|once|TRBD1|TRBV6-5
TGTGCCAGCAGTTACACGCAGGGGGCGGGGGAGACCCAGTACTTC
CASSYTQGAGETQYF
>TRBJ2-1|-|-|TRBV7-2
TGTGCCAGCAGCTTACAACCACGGAATGAGCAGTTCTTC
CASSLQPRNEQFF
>TRBJ1-5|few|TRBD1|TRBV7-8
TGTGCCAGCAGAAAGGGACAGGGATTTTATAGCAATCAGCCCCAGCATTTT
CASRKGQGFYSNQPQHF
>TRBJ1-2|few|-|TRBV28
TGTGCCAGCAGTCCCAGGCTGGACACTTTTCTTTCTGGCTACACCTTC
CASSPRLDTFLSGYTF
>TRBJ2-1|-|-|TRBV7-3
TGTGCCAGCAGCTACACGGGAAGGCCTTACAATGAGCAGTTCTTC
CASSYTGRPYNEQFF
>TRBJ1-1|few|-|TRBV5-5
TGTGCCAGCAGAGAAGACTTGAACACTGAAGCTTTCTTT
CASREDLNTEAFF
>TRBJ2-1|-|-|TRBV7-9
TGTGCCAGCACCCCTCCGGGGAATGAGCAGTTCTTC
CASTPPGNEQFF
>TRBJ2-7|-|-|TRBV28
TGTGCCAGCAGTTTCAGTGGCAGGGGAAACGAGCAGTACTTC
CASSFSGRGNEQYF
>TRBJ2-7|-|-|TRBV6-1
TGTGCCAGCAGTGAAATAGTAAGCTCCTACGAGCAGTACTTC
CASSEIVSSYEQYF